The clone carrying this TCR beta chain was detected many times. The data derive from a study of human T cells and chemical hapten exposure. Per germline, CDR1 SGHNT and CDR2 YENEEA. With 3 bases clipped from V and 4 bases from J, the junction kept 6 bases outside the gene matches. This CDR3 is built from 15 residues. Time point reported: patch test 2, 6 weeks after DPC sensitization. This sample's treatment: therapeutic diphenylcyclopropenone sensitization with weekly scalp DPC. Each CDR3 protein is one row after TCRdb ran MiXCR on the RACE reads. The data show some 84,000 distinct CDR3 sequences, 10% seen once.

The material sequenced was whole blood, taken in connection with sensitization to the hapten diphenylcyclopropenone (DPC). This chain connects TRBV11-3 to TRBJ2-1; 7 bases align to TRBD2. This clonotype originated in a woman in her forties or fifties with alopecia areata. Some clones in this sample may be carry-over from other donors' samples. The CDR3: CASSLRGRRYNEQFF. For the CDR3, the DNA is TGTGCCAGCAGCTTGCGCGGGAGACGGTACAATGAGCAGTTCTTC.